These T cell receptor beta chains were read from a single sample in a study of blood T cell repertoires in COVID-19. Using immunoSEQ multiplex PCR, the repertoire was profiled, and TCRdb retains in-frame clones only, with some absent. The sample yields about 170,000 clones, 80% to 90% seen once. Sequenced input: peripheral blood. The receptors here all came from a woman aged 80 or over with COVID-19, enrolled during active disease. CDR3s include the opening cysteine and the closing phenylalanine or tryptophan. The D gene is left open where the match is weak. The size of a clone is reported for some rows only, either as once, few or many, or as a class for expanded clones.

clone size	D gene	V gene	J gene	CDR3 length	CDR3 DNA	CDR3 protein
.	TRBD1	TRBV28	TRBJ1-1	15	TGTGCCAGCAGTCCGACAGGGGCCGGGAACACTGAAGCTTTCTTT	CASSPTGAGNTEAFF
.	.	TRBV28	TRBJ1-4	13	TGTGCCAGCAGGGAGGGGGGGCGTGAAAAACTGTTTTTT	CASREGGREKLFF
.	TRBD2	TRBV5-1	TRBJ2-7	12	TGCGCCAGCAGCTTAGCGGGGGACGAGCAGTACTTC	CASSLAGDEQYF
once	TRBD2	TRBV11-1	TRBJ2-7	15	TGTGCCAGCAGCTGGACTAGCGGGGGATTCTACGAGCAGTACTTC	CASSWTSGGFYEQYF
.	.	TRBV28	TRBJ2-5	17	TGTGCCAGCAGTACTACCGGGCCTCAGGAGGGGCAAGAGACCCAGTACTTC	CASSTTGPQEGQETQYF
.	TRBD2	TRBV24-1	TRBJ2-1	16	TGTGCCACCAGTGATTTTTCGACTAGCGGGAGCTTTGAGCAGTTCTTC	CATSDFSTSGSFEQFF
.	.	TRBV11-2	TRBJ2-7	14	TGTGCCAGCAGCAAGACAGTGAGCTCCTACGAGCAGTACTTC	CASSKTVSSYEQYF
.	.	TRBV2	TRBJ1-1	15	TGTGCCAGCAGTGAACCCCAGGCGGGGAACACTGAAGCTTTCTTT	CASSEPQAGNTEAFF
.	.	TRBV11-3	TRBJ2-5	15	TGTGCCAGCAGCTTAGGACAGGACACTCAAGAGACCCAGTACTTC	CASSLGQDTQETQYF
.	TRBD1	TRBV5-1	TRBJ2-5	14	TGCGCCAGCAGCTGGCGGGACAGGAAAGAGACCCAGTACTTC	CASSWRDRKETQYF
.	.	TRBV2	TRBJ1-1	15	TGTGCCAGCAGAGCCTTAAGAGGTGGGAACACTGAAGCTTTCTTT	CASRALRGGNTEAFF
.	.	TRBV11-2	TRBJ2-1	13	TGTGCCAGCAGCCCTGACAGCCACAATGAGCAGTTCTTC	CASSPDSHNEQFF
.	TRBD1	TRBV28	TRBJ1-2	13	TGTGCCAGCAGCGTACAGGGGGCCTATGGCTACACCTTC	CASSVQGAYGYTF
.	.	TRBV29-1	TRBJ2-3	13	TGCAGCGTCGACCCTGGGGCCCCAGATACGCAGTATTTT	CSVDPGAPDTQYF
once	.	TRBV6-1	TRBJ2-5	13	TGTGCCAGCAGTGAACACAGAAAAGAGACCCAGTACTTC	CASSEHRKETQYF
.	.	TRBV11-2	TRBJ1-3	17	TGTGCCAGCAGCTCACATAGGGGTTCAGCCTCTGGAAACACCATATATTTT	CASSSHRGSASGNTIYF
.	.	TRBV13	TRBJ2-2	18	TGTGCCAGCAGCTTACGACGCCAAGAACTACCCCGCACCGGGGAGCTGTTTTTT	CASSLRRQELPRTGELFF
few	TRBD2	TRBV7-9	TRBJ2-1	18	TGTGCCAGCAGCTTATCCGGTCTAGCGGGAGGCGCCTACAATGAGCAGTTCTTC	CASSLSGLAGGAYNEQFF
.	.	TRBV30	TRBJ2-6	16	TGTGCCTGGAGTGTACTCTCAGGGGTAGGGGCCAACGTCCTGACTTTC	CAWSVLSGVGANVLTF
few	.	TRBV19	TRBJ1-5	14	TGTGCCAGTAGTATATACAGTTCCAATCAGCCCCAGCATTTT	CASSIYSSNQPQHF
few	.	TRBV7-2	TRBJ1-3	15	TGTGCCAGCAGCTCAGGGTGGGGGGTTGGAAACACCATATATTTT	CASSSGWGVGNTIYF
.	.	TRBV10-3	TRBJ2-5	14	TGTGCCATCAGTGAGTCCGGCTTAGCGGAGACCCAGTACTTC	CAISESGLAETQYF
.	TRBD1	TRBV18	TRBJ2-3	14	TGTGCCAGCTCCGGACAGGGGGCCGCAGATACGCAGTATTTT	CASSGQGAADTQYF
once	.	TRBV10-3	TRBJ1-1	15	TGTGCCATCAGTGAGTCCGTTCAGGCATACACTGAAGCTTTCTTT	CAISESVQAYTEAFF
.	.	TRBV19	TRBJ1-4	16	TGTGCCAGTAGTATAGAGCGGGTCCTTTGGTCGGAAAAACTGTTTTTT	CASSIERVLWSEKLFF
once	TRBD1	TRBV5-1	TRBJ1-5	15	TGCGCCAGCAGCCCCGGGACAGTAAGCAATCAGCCCCAGCATTTT	CASSPGTVSNQPQHF
.	TRBD1	TRBV6-4	TRBJ1-4	18	TGTGCCAGCAGTGACTCGATTTGTTGGACAGGGCCTAATGAAAAACTGTTTTTT	CASSDSICWTGPNEKLFF
few	TRBD2	TRBV3-1/TRBV3-2	TRBJ2-7	14	TGTGCCAGCAGCCAATTGACTAGCGGCCACGAGCAGTACTTC	CASSQLTSGHEQYF
few	.	TRBV6-5	TRBJ2-3	14	TGTGCCAGCAGTTACGCGGTTAGCACAGATACGCAGTATTTT	CASSYAVSTDTQYF
.	TRBD2	TRBV28	TRBJ2-7	15	TGTGCCACCAGGGAAGCGGGGACTGTGTCCTACGAGCAGTACTTC	CATREAGTVSYEQYF